The clone carrying this T cell receptor beta chain was seen only a few times. Looked up from germline, CDR1 is SGHAT and CDR2 is FQNNGV. The ends were cut back, 5 bases at V and 9 bases at J, with 13 bases in the middle. There are 12 residues in the CDR3. For the second PCR, which ran for about 6 to 11 cycles, a sample-barcoded 5' primer and a J-beta primer mix were used. All samples gave at least 2.5 million CDR3-containing paired-end reads. TCRdb fed the 5' RACE reads into MiXCR, producing one record per CDR3 protein. Of roughly 1 million distinct CDR3 sequences in the sample, less than 25% are singletons; the top ten hold less than 0.85%. The data belong to a study of blood T cells in healthy people across ages. The same data also went into a second study, on T cells of mothers and their children. This second study notes: Donation was provided by three healthy Caucasian mothers along with their six children. Addition of sample barcodes and 2-4 random nucleotides occurred through the M1S primer of the second PCR. Nobody spotted any persistent microchimeric T cell clones.

This TCR was recovered from a girl aged 2 to 9 in good health. The chain is built from TRBV11-2 and TRBJ2-5; no clear D gene. The sample comprised blood. The chain's CDR3 is CASSPLGWAQYF. The CDR3 DNA is TGTGCCAGCAGCCCCCTTGGGTGGGCCCAGTACTTC.